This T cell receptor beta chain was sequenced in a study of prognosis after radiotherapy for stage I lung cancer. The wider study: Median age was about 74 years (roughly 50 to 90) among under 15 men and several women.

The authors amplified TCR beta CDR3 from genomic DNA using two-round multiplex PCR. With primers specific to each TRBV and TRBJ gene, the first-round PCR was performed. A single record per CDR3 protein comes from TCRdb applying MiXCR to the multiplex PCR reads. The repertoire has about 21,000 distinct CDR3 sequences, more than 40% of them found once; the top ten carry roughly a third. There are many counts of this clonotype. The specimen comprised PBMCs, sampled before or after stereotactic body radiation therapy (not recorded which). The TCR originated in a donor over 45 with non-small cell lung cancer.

The CDR3 DNA sequence: TGTGCCAGCATCCGGGTCAGGGGGTCATACGAGCAGTACTTC. Translation gives CASIRVRGSYEQYF. The chain uses TRBV2 and TRBJ2-7; 7 positions match TRBD1. The CDR3 runs to 14 residues. V was pared by 7 bases and J by 4 bases, with 10 bases of the junction left unmatched. Germline V gene sequence: CDR1 SNHLY, CDR2 FYNNEI.